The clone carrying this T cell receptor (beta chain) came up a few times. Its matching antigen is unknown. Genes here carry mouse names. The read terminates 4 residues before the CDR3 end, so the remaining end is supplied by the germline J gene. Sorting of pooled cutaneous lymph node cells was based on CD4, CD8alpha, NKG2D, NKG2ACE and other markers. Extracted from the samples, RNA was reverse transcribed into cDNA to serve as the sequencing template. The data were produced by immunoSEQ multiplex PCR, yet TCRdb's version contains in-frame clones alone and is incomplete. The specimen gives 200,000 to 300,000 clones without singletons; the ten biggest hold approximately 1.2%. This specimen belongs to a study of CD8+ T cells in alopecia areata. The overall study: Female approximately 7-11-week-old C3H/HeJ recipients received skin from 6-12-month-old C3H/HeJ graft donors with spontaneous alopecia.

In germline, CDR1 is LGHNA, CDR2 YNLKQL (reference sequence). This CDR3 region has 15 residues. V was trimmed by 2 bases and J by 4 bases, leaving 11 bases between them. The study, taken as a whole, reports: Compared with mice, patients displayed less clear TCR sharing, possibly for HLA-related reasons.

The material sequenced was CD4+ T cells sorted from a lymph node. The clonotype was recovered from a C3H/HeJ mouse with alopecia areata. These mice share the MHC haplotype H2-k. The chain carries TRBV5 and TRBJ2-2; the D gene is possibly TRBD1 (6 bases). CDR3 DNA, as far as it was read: TGTGCCAGCAGCCAATCAGGGGTCGGCACCGGG. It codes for CASSQSGVGTG. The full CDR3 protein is CASSQSGVGTGQLYF.